The entry below gives a single T cell receptor beta chain sequence along with its context. This record comes from a study of blood T cell repertoires in COVID-19. As for the study in general: Collection of acute and convalescent COVID-19 samples took place in the United States, Italy and Spain. The analysed material was cDNA or gDNA that came from T cells, B-cell-depleted T cells, or PBMCs.

This CDR3 spans 17 amino acids. Germline V CDR1 and CDR2: MNHEY, SMNVEV (reference sequence). With 4 bases clipped from V and 8 bases from J, the junction kept 10 bases outside the gene matches. The data were produced by immunoSEQ multiplex PCR, yet TCRdb's version contains in-frame clones alone and is incomplete. The data contain about 300,000 clones, 85% to 90% of them singletons. The specimen was peripheral blood. The J gene is TRBJ2-1, the V gene TRBV27, with 14 bases identical to TRBD2. The receptor comes from a woman in her forties or fifties with COVID-19, enrolled during active disease. CDR3 loop: CASSSRLAGGPRHEQFF. In nucleotides, the CDR3 is TGTGCCAGCAGTTCCCGACTAGCGGGAGGGCCGAGGCATGAGCAGTTCTTC.